These T cell receptor beta chains were read from a single sample in a study of T-cell reconstitution after alpha-beta-depleted transplantation in children. Each CDR3 protein is one row after TCRdb ran MiXCR on the PCR reads. The table has hundreds of thousands of distinct CDR3 sequences, 13% seen once. The material was PBMCs, obtained from the stem cell graft. These receptors all stem from a human donor who donated a stem cell graft to a child with Fanconi anemia. The CDR3 runs from the conserved cysteine through the conserved F or W. D genes are given only for firm matches. Size tells how often a clone was seen (once, few, many) or the class of an expanded clone, and some rows leave it out.

v_call,j_call,d_call,clone_size,cdr3_aa,cdr3_nt
TRBV27,TRBJ2-1,.,.,CASRPNRVGWNEQFF,TGTGCCAGCAGACCTAACAGGGTTGGGTGGAATGAGCAGTTCTTC
TRBV6-2/TRBV6-3,TRBJ2-5,.,.,CASSRLGQETQYF,TGTGCCAGCAGTAGACTGGGACAAGAGACCCAGTACTTC
TRBV5-5,TRBJ2-3,TRBD2,many,CASSFRWRLAGDTQYF,TGTGCCAGCAGCTTTCGTTGGCGACTAGCAGGAGATACGCAGTATTTT
TRBV11-2,TRBJ1-1,.,few,CASSLDMGTEAFF,TGTGCCAGCAGCTTAGATATGGGGACTGAAGCTTTCTTT
TRBV5-1,TRBJ2-1,.,.,CASTETGPNEQFF,TGCGCCAGCACCGAGACAGGCCCCAATGAGCAGTTCTTC
TRBV12-3/TRBV12-4,TRBJ1-2,.,.,CASRYGRYYGYTF,TGTGCCAGCAGATACGGGCGGTACTATGGCTACACCTTC
TRBV13,TRBJ2-3,.,many,CASSLSPGPGTDTQYF,TGTGCCAGCAGCCTCTCGCCGGGACCAGGCACAGATACGCAGTATTTT
TRBV18,TRBJ1-5,.,few,CASSPSRGVDQPQHF,TGTGCCAGCTCACCCTCCCGAGGGGTTGATCAGCCCCAGCATTTT
TRBV30,TRBJ2-2,.,.,CAWSVDGSGVELFF,TGTGCCTGGAGTGTGGATGGCAGCGGAGTGGAGCTGTTTTTT
TRBV12-3/TRBV12-4,TRBJ2-7,.,many,CASSLGYEQYF,TGTGCCAGCAGCTTAGGCTACGAGCAGTACTTC
TRBV3-1,TRBJ2-3,.,.,CASSPTPNPSDTQYF,TGTGCCAGCAGCCCAACACCCAACCCGTCGGATACGCAGTATTTT
TRBV20-1,TRBJ1-2,.,few,CSAGEGTIYGYTF,TGCAGTGCTGGGGAGGGGACAATATATGGCTACACCTTC
TRBV11-2,TRBJ2-5,TRBD1,many,CASSLGGGFQETQYF,TGTGCCAGCAGCTTAGGAGGGGGCTTCCAAGAGACCCAGTACTTC
TRBV6-1,TRBJ2-2,.,few,CASSTYRLTGNTGELFF,TGTGCCAGCAGTACCTACCGTTTGACGGGAAACACCGGGGAGCTGTTTTTT
TRBV5-1,TRBJ2-5,.,few,CASSSQTGKQETQHF,TGCGCCAGCAGCTCTCAGACAGGCAAACAAGAGACCCAGCACTTC
TRBV28,TRBJ1-1,TRBD1,many,CASSPPNWDSTLGNTEAFF,TGTGCCAGCAGTCCCCCCAACTGGGACAGCACGCTGGGGAACACTGAAGCTTTCTTT
TRBV2,TRBJ2-7,TRBD1,.,CASSELWTGREQYF,TGTGCCAGCAGTGAGTTGTGGACAGGGCGCGAGCAGTACTTC
TRBV6-2/TRBV6-3,TRBJ2-4,.,.,CASKQNAPDPAKNIQYF,TGTGCCAGCAAACAAAACGCCCCCGATCCAGCCAAAAACATTCAGTACTTC
TRBV18,TRBJ1-1,.,many,CASSTSQNSEAFF,TGTGCCAGCTCTACCAGTCAGAATTCTGAAGCTTTCTTT
TRBV5-1,TRBJ1-3,.,.,CASSPQGADSGNTIYF,TGCGCCAGCAGCCCTCAGGGAGCCGACTCTGGAAACACCATATATTTT
TRBV10-2,TRBJ2-1,TRBD2,few,CASSSGGPVNEQFF,TGCGCCAGCAGTAGCGGGGGGCCGGTCAATGAGCAGTTCTTC
TRBV11-2,TRBJ2-1,.,.,CASSLADPSYNEQFF,TGTGCCAGCAGCTTAGCGGATCCCTCCTACAATGAGCAGTTCTTC